This T cell receptor beta chain was identified during a study of T cell responses to AZD1222 COVID-19 vaccine. The germline CDR1 and CDR2 sequences are LGHNA and YNFKEQ. The CDR3 is made up of 18 amino acids. V lost 4 bases and J lost 1; bases outside the gene matches: 12. The repertoire was sequenced with immunoSEQ multiplex PCR; TCRdb's copy has only in-frame clones and lacks some. The repertoire includes more than 95,000 clones, around 85% of them detected once, and 4.4% sits in the top ten. This sequence joins TRBV4-2 and TRBJ1-3; TRBD1 matches 8 bases. The starting material was peripheral blood, obtained 28 days after the second AZD1222 dose. This TCR derives from an adult who received the AZD1222 COVID-19 vaccine. Written as DNA, the CDR3 is TGTGCCAGCAGCCGAACCCGGGACAGGATGAGTTCTGGAAACACCATATATTTT. Amino acids: CASSRTRDRMSSGNTIYF.